This is a list of T cell receptor beta chains from one sample in a study of OX40 agonist ivuxolimab in advanced cancers. Some clones are missing from TCRdb's copy, which holds only in-frame ones; the method was immunoSEQ multiplex PCR. The data contain about 60,000 clones, roughly four fifths of them singletons. The starting material was CD4+ or CD8+ T cells sorted from blood, obtained in a trial of the OX40 agonist ivuxolimab. All receptors come from an adult with an advanced solid tumor such as melanoma, head and neck, liver or kidney cancer. Both conserved end residues are part of each CDR3. The order of the fields is D gene, clone size, V gene, J gene, CDR3 protein, CDR3 DNA. D genes are given only for firm matches. Clone sizes are given selectively: once, few, many, or a class where the clone is expanded.

d_call: NA; clone_size: NA; v_call: TRBV4-2; j_call: TRBJ2-5; cdr3_aa: CASSQGPALQETQYF; cdr3_nt: TGTGCCAGCAGCCAAGGTCCAGCCCTCCAAGAGACCCAGTACTTC
d_call: NA; clone_size: NA; v_call: TRBV7-2; j_call: TRBJ1-5; cdr3_aa: CASSLGPQGNQPQHF; cdr3_nt: TGTGCCAGCAGCCTCGGGCCCCAGGGCAATCAGCCCCAGCATTTT
d_call: TRBD1; clone_size: few; v_call: TRBV5-4; j_call: TRBJ1-3; cdr3_aa: CASSPETGFGATIYF; cdr3_nt: TGTGCCAGCAGCCCAGAGACAGGGTTCGGTGCCACCATATATTTT
d_call: TRBD1; clone_size: NA; v_call: TRBV19; j_call: TRBJ1-1; cdr3_aa: CASGDSRIGFF; cdr3_nt: TGTGCCAGTGGGGACAGCCGGATTGGGTTCTTT
d_call: NA; clone_size: once; v_call: TRBV29-1; j_call: TRBJ1-3; cdr3_aa: CSALGSQGSGNTIYF; cdr3_nt: TGCAGCGCCCTAGGAAGCCAGGGCTCTGGAAACACCATATATTTT
d_call: NA; clone_size: NA; v_call: TRBV6-6; j_call: TRBJ2-1; cdr3_aa: CASRHNAGGSEQFF; cdr3_nt: TGTGCCAGCAGACACAATGCCGGGGGAAGTGAGCAGTTCTTC
d_call: NA; clone_size: NA; v_call: TRBV11-1; j_call: TRBJ2-4; cdr3_aa: CASSLGQTLAKNIQYF; cdr3_nt: TGTGCCAGCAGCTTAGGTCAGACACTAGCCAAAAACATTCAGTACTTC
d_call: NA; clone_size: NA; v_call: TRBV15; j_call: TRBJ2-7; cdr3_aa: CATSRGMGATYEQYF; cdr3_nt: TGTGCCACCAGCAGAGGGATGGGGGCTACGTACGAGCAGTACTTC
d_call: NA; clone_size: NA; v_call: TRBV29-1; j_call: TRBJ2-1; cdr3_aa: CSVVRTELLFGDNEQFF; cdr3_nt: TGCAGCGTTGTCAGGACAGAATTATTGTTTGGCGACAATGAGCAGTTCTTC
d_call: TRBD1; clone_size: NA; v_call: TRBV11-2; j_call: TRBJ2-7; cdr3_aa: CASSNQGAHEQYF; cdr3_nt: TGTGCCAGCAGCAATCAGGGGGCCCACGAGCAGTACTTC
d_call: TRBD2; clone_size: medium-sized; v_call: TRBV4-2; j_call: TRBJ2-2; cdr3_aa: CASSQDSGGANTGELFF; cdr3_nt: TGTGCCAGCAGCCAAGATAGCGGGGGGGCGAACACCGGGGAGCTGTTTTTT
d_call: NA; clone_size: NA; v_call: TRBV30; j_call: TRBJ1-2; cdr3_aa: CAWSGRSLTRAANYGYTF; cdr3_nt: TGTGCCTGGAGTGGGAGAAGTCTTACGCGCGCAGCAAACTATGGCTACACCTTC
d_call: NA; clone_size: NA; v_call: TRBV30; j_call: TRBJ1-1; cdr3_aa: CAWSPSRGNVMNTEAFF; cdr3_nt: TGTGCCTGGAGTCCCAGCAGGGGCAATGTAATGAACACTGAAGCTTTCTTT
d_call: NA; clone_size: NA; v_call: TRBV27; j_call: TRBJ1-2; cdr3_aa: CASSSGPMGSYTF; cdr3_nt: TGTGCCAGCAGCTCCGGGCCCATGGGGAGCTACACCTTC
d_call: TRBD1; clone_size: NA; v_call: TRBV2; j_call: TRBJ1-1; cdr3_aa: CASSGQGANTEAFF; cdr3_nt: TGTGCCAGCAGTGGGCAGGGGGCGAACACTGAAGCTTTCTTT
d_call: NA; clone_size: once; v_call: TRBV4-1; j_call: TRBJ2-1; cdr3_aa: CASSQDRVKEGNDEQFF; cdr3_nt: TGCGCCAGCAGCCAAGATAGGGTCAAGGAAGGGAACGATGAGCAGTTCTTC
d_call: TRBD2; clone_size: NA; v_call: TRBV29-1; j_call: TRBJ2-1; cdr3_aa: CSVYAGGTPNEQFF; cdr3_nt: TGCAGCGTTTATGCGGGGGGAACACCCAATGAGCAGTTCTTC
d_call: TRBD2; clone_size: NA; v_call: TRBV7-2; j_call: TRBJ2-1; cdr3_aa: CASSQTSGGSGEQFF; cdr3_nt: TGTGCCAGCAGCCAAACTAGCGGGGGATCCGGAGAGCAGTTCTTC
d_call: NA; clone_size: NA; v_call: TRBV19; j_call: TRBJ1-2; cdr3_aa: CASSADTLLFYGYTF; cdr3_nt: TGTGCCAGTAGTGCCGACACTCTTCTCTTCTATGGCTACACCTTC
d_call: NA; clone_size: NA; v_call: TRBV4-2; j_call: TRBJ1-3; cdr3_aa: CASSQEGIVPGRISSGNTIYF; cdr3_nt: TGTGCCAGCAGCCAAGAAGGCATAGTCCCTGGGCGGATTTCTTCTGGAAACACCATATATTTT
d_call: TRBD1; clone_size: few; v_call: TRBV6-5; j_call: TRBJ2-1; cdr3_aa: CASSSIRGIDNEQFF; cdr3_nt: TGTGCCAGCAGTTCGATCAGGGGGATAGACAATGAGCAGTTCTTC
d_call: NA; clone_size: NA; v_call: TRBV6-1; j_call: TRBJ1-2; cdr3_aa: CAVGERNYGYTF; cdr3_nt: TGTGCCGTCGGGGAACGGAACTATGGCTACACCTTC
d_call: TRBD2; clone_size: NA; v_call: TRBV7-2; j_call: TRBJ2-5; cdr3_aa: CASSLALPTSGGDQETQYF; cdr3_nt: TGTGCCAGCAGCTTAGCGTTACCGACTAGCGGGGGGGATCAAGAGACCCAGTACTTC
d_call: NA; clone_size: NA; v_call: TRBV6-6; j_call: TRBJ2-3; cdr3_aa: CASSVPGRSTDTQYF; cdr3_nt: TGTGCCAGCAGTGTTCCGGGACGGAGCACAGATACGCAGTATTTT
d_call: TRBD1; clone_size: NA; v_call: TRBV6-1; j_call: TRBJ1-5; cdr3_aa: CAGGDRSNQPQHF; cdr3_nt: TGTGCCGGGGGGGACAGGAGCAATCAGCCCCAGCATTTT
d_call: TRBD1; clone_size: NA; v_call: TRBV7-2; j_call: TRBJ2-3; cdr3_aa: CASSLSGTGASGDTQYF; cdr3_nt: TGTGCCAGCAGCTTATCCGGGACAGGGGCCTCAGGAGATACGCAGTATTTT
d_call: NA; clone_size: few; v_call: TRBV19; j_call: TRBJ1-2; cdr3_aa: CASSMRQVRRNYGYTF; cdr3_nt: TGTGCCAGTAGTATGAGACAGGTTCGGAGAAACTATGGCTACACCTTC
d_call: TRBD2; clone_size: NA; v_call: TRBV5-1; j_call: TRBJ2-1; cdr3_aa: CASSSQTSGGANEQFF; cdr3_nt: TGCGCCAGCAGCTCTCAGACTAGCGGGGGGGCCAATGAGCAGTTCTTC
d_call: NA; clone_size: NA; v_call: TRBV19; j_call: TRBJ1-5; cdr3_aa: CASSVHDNQPQHF; cdr3_nt: TGTGCCAGTAGTGTACACGACAATCAGCCCCAGCATTTT
d_call: NA; clone_size: NA; v_call: TRBV30; j_call: TRBJ1-5; cdr3_aa: CAWSVFGGAGQPQHF; cdr3_nt: TGTGCCTGGAGTGTGTTTGGTGGGGCGGGTCAGCCCCAGCATTTT
d_call: NA; clone_size: NA; v_call: TRBV5-1; j_call: TRBJ2-3; cdr3_aa: CASSLSPHTDTQYF; cdr3_nt: TGCGCCAGCAGCCTCAGTCCCCACACAGATACGCAGTATTTT
d_call: TRBD2; clone_size: NA; v_call: TRBV27; j_call: TRBJ2-1; cdr3_aa: CASSSRTSGGSSYNEQFF; cdr3_nt: TGTGCCAGCAGCTCCCGGACTAGCGGAGGGAGCTCCTACAATGAGCAGTTCTTC
d_call: NA; clone_size: NA; v_call: TRBV6-5; j_call: TRBJ2-7; cdr3_aa: CASSLSHTLSYEQYF; cdr3_nt: TGTGCCAGCAGTTTATCACACACTCTATCCTACGAGCAGTACTTC
d_call: TRBD1; clone_size: NA; v_call: TRBV28; j_call: TRBJ1-5; cdr3_aa: CASSLRQGGQPQHF; cdr3_nt: TGTGCCAGCAGCCTTCGACAGGGGGGCCAGCCCCAGCATTTT
d_call: TRBD1; clone_size: NA; v_call: TRBV9; j_call: TRBJ1-1; cdr3_aa: CASSARQGAEAFF; cdr3_nt: TGTGCCAGCAGCGCCCGACAGGGGGCGGAAGCTTTCTTT
d_call: NA; clone_size: NA; v_call: TRBV5-1; j_call: TRBJ2-4; cdr3_aa: CASSLGQAKNIQYF; cdr3_nt: TGCGCCAGCAGCTTGGGACAAGCCAAAAACATTCAGTACTTC
d_call: TRBD1; clone_size: NA; v_call: TRBV5-1; j_call: TRBJ1-5; cdr3_aa: CASSLAGQGGQPQHF; cdr3_nt: TGCGCCAGCAGCCTGGCGGGACAGGGTGGACAGCCCCAGCATTTT
d_call: NA; clone_size: NA; v_call: TRBV9; j_call: TRBJ2-1; cdr3_aa: CASSALQRSGGAYNEQFF; cdr3_nt: TGTGCCAGCAGCGCACTTCAACGATCGGGGGGCGCCTACAATGAGCAGTTCTTC
d_call: NA; clone_size: NA; v_call: TRBV30; j_call: TRBJ1-2; cdr3_aa: CAWSSGPYGYTF; cdr3_nt: TGTGCCTGGAGTTCGGGACCCTATGGCTACACCTTC
d_call: TRBD2; clone_size: NA; v_call: TRBV2; j_call: TRBJ2-5; cdr3_aa: CASSESGVGPETQYF; cdr3_nt: TGTGCCAGCAGTGAAAGCGGGGTCGGGCCTGAGACCCAGTACTTC
d_call: NA; clone_size: NA; v_call: TRBV30; j_call: TRBJ2-1; cdr3_aa: CAFGDNEQFF; cdr3_nt: TGTGCCTTCGGGGACAATGAGCAGTTCTTC
d_call: TRBD1; clone_size: NA; v_call: TRBV30; j_call: TRBJ1-5; cdr3_aa: CAWSRDRGPNQPQHF; cdr3_nt: TGTGCCTGGAGTCGGGACAGGGGACCCAATCAGCCCCAGCATTTT
d_call: NA; clone_size: few; v_call: TRBV2; j_call: TRBJ2-2; cdr3_aa: CASRLPQGELFF; cdr3_nt: TGTGCCAGCAGACTTCCCCAGGGGGAGCTGTTTTTT
d_call: TRBD1; clone_size: many; v_call: TRBV6-5; j_call: TRBJ2-7; cdr3_aa: CASSSIQRTGSYEQYF; cdr3_nt: TGTGCCAGCAGTTCAATACAAAGGACAGGGAGCTACGAGCAGTACTTC
d_call: NA; clone_size: few; v_call: TRBV7-2; j_call: TRBJ1-6; cdr3_aa: CASSPGWAWMSPLHF; cdr3_nt: TGTGCCAGCAGCCCGGGATGGGCGTGGATGTCACCCCTCCACTTT
d_call: NA; clone_size: NA; v_call: TRBV21-1; j_call: TRBJ2-5; cdr3_aa: CASSTGTDQETQYF; cdr3_nt: TGTGCCAGCAGCACCGGGACAGACCAAGAGACCCAGTACTTC
d_call: NA; clone_size: NA; v_call: TRBV15; j_call: TRBJ2-3; cdr3_aa: CATSRDTRTDTQYF; cdr3_nt: TGTGCCACCAGCAGAGATACTAGAACAGATACGCAGTATTTT
d_call: NA; clone_size: NA; v_call: TRBV4-1; j_call: TRBJ2-3; cdr3_aa: CASSQRAQGVDTQYF; cdr3_nt: TGCGCCAGCAGCCAGCGGGCGCAAGGGGTGGATACGCAGTATTTT
d_call: TRBD1; clone_size: many; v_call: TRBV6-1; j_call: TRBJ1-5; cdr3_aa: CASSGQGANQPQHF; cdr3_nt: TGTGCCAGCAGTGGACAGGGGGCCAATCAGCCCCAGCATTTT
d_call: NA; clone_size: NA; v_call: TRBV9; j_call: TRBJ2-6; cdr3_aa: CASSVVNKGANVLTF; cdr3_nt: TGTGCCAGCAGCGTAGTTAACAAGGGGGCCAACGTCCTGACTTTC
d_call: NA; clone_size: NA; v_call: TRBV5-5; j_call: TRBJ2-7; cdr3_aa: CASSPNPGSYEQYF; cdr3_nt: TGTGCCAGCAGCCCTAACCCGGGCTCCTACGAGCAGTACTTC
d_call: TRBD1; clone_size: NA; v_call: TRBV7-2; j_call: TRBJ2-5; cdr3_aa: CASSRTGKGETQYF; cdr3_nt: TGTGCCAGCAGCCGGACAGGGAAGGGGGAGACCCAGTACTTC
d_call: NA; clone_size: NA; v_call: TRBV7-2; j_call: TRBJ1-1; cdr3_aa: CASSLAGTEAFF; cdr3_nt: TGTGCCAGCAGCTTAGCCGGCACTGAAGCTTTCTTT